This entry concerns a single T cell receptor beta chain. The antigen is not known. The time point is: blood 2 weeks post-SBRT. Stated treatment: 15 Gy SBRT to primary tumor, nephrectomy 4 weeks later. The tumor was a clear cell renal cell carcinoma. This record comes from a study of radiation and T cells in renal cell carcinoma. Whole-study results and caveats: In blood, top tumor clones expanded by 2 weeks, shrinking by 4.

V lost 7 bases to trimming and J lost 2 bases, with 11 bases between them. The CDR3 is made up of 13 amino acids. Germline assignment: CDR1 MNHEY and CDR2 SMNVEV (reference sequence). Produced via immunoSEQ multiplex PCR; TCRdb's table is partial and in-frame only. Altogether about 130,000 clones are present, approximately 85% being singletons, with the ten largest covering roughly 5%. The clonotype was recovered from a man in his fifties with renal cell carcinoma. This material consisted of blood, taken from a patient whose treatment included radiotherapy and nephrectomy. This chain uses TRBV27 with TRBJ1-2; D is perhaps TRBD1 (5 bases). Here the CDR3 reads CASTPRQNYGYTF. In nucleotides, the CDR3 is TGTGCCAGCACTCCACGACAGAACTATGGCTACACCTTC.